The 24 T cell receptor beta chains below were found in one sample sequenced in a study of blood T cell repertoires in COVID-19. Repertoires were generated with immunoSEQ multiplex PCR, while TCRdb's copy carries only in-frame clones and drops some. The sample consists of about 230,000 clones, 88% of them appearing once. Sequencing used PBMCs or T cells enriched from blood (not recorded which). The receptors shown here come from a woman aged 40 to 50 with acute COVID-19.

The table lists this clone with a count of one. Written as DNA, the CDR3 is TGTGCCAGCATTGGAGGGTACACAGATACGCAGTATTTT. Translating it yields CASIGGYTDTQYF. The V and J genes are TRBV2 and TRBJ2-3; a weak D match, TRBD2 (6 bases). The CDR3 is 13 residues long. The V and J ends lost 7 bases and 2 bases respectively, with 10 bases between them. Germline V gene sequence: CDR1 SNHLY, CDR2 FYNNEI.

The chain has TRBV2 and TRBJ2-4; perhaps TRBD2 as D (6 bases). Trimming removed 1 base from V and 4 bases from J, with 17 bases in between. Per germline, CDR1 SNHLY and CDR2 FYNNEI. The CDR3 sequence is 17 residues long. CDR3 region: CASSEEGGTRGKNIQYF. Here the CDR3 DNA reads TGTGCCAGCAGTGAAGAAGGAGGTACGCGGGGAAAAAACATTCAGTACTTC.

The V call is TRBV6-1, the J call TRBJ2-1, with D possibly TRBD2 on 6 matching bases. CDR1 is MNHNS, CDR2 SASEGT, per germline. V was clipped by 3 bases and J by 0 bases, with 15 bases between them. This CDR3 is 17 amino acids long. CDR3: CASSEALRGSSYNEQFF. The CDR3 coding sequence is TGTGCCAGCAGTGAGGCCCTTCGGGGGAGCTCCTACAATGAGCAGTTCTTC.

The rearrangement uses TRBV7-6 and TRBJ1-4; 7 bases are shared with TRBD1. V dropped 1 base and J dropped 3; count of bases not matched to a gene: 2. Germline V lookup: CDR1 SGHVS, CDR2 FNYEAQ. The CDR3 length is 15 residues. The chain's CDR3 is CASSLGQGSNEKLFF. The DNA of the CDR3 is TGTGCCAGCAGCTTAGGACAGGGATCTAATGAAAAACTGTTTTTT. Full variable domain (rest looked up from reference TRBV7-6 and TRBJ1-4): GAGVSQSPRYKVTKRGQDVALRCDPISGHVSLYWYRQALGQGPEFLTYFNYEAQQDKSGLPNDRFSAERPEGSISTLTIQRTEQRDSAMYRCASSLGQGSNEKLFFGSGTQLSVL.

This clone was observed a handful of times. This sequence joins TRBV21-1 and TRBJ2-1; TRBD2, as called in the table, went unchecked against the DNA. TRBV21-1 is assigned pseudogene status. The length of the CDR3 is 16 residues. This chain's CDR3 is CASSSNGGTEDNEQFF. CDR3 nucleotides: TGTGCCAGCAGCTCAAATGGTGGGACTGAGGACAATGAGCAGTTCTTC.

The V gene is TRBV2, the J gene TRBJ2-5, with 12 bases matching TRBD1. CDR3 length: 13 amino acids. Germline values: CDR1 SNHLY, CDR2 FYNNEI. V lost 11 bases to trimming and J lost 4 bases; unmatched junction nucleotides: 5. CDR3 in amino acids: CAAGQGAGETQYF. As DNA, the CDR3 is TGTGCCGCGGGACAGGGGGCAGGAGAGACCCAGTACTTC.

The chain combines TRBV6-1 with TRBJ1-6; perhaps TRBD1 as D (5 bases). The CDR3 has 15 amino acids. Looked up from germline, CDR1 is MNHNS and CDR2 is SASEGT. With 2 bases removed from V and 4 bases from J, the gap between germline ends came to 9 bases. The CDR3 reads CASSEIGGYNSPLHF. The CDR3 DNA is TGTGCCAGCAGTGAAATCGGGGGTTATAATTCACCCCTCCACTTT.

The gene calls are TRBV2 and TRBJ2-1; tentative D call: TRBD2 (5 bases). The CDR3 is 12 residues long. Trimming removed 5 bases at V and 15 bases at J, with 17 bases between. Germline lookup yields CDR1 SNHLY and CDR2 FYNNEI. CDR3 loop: CASSTLVLRGFF. In DNA, the CDR3 is TGTGCCAGCAGTACACTAGTCCTCCGTGGGTTCTTC.

This chain connects TRBV18 to TRBJ1-1; D is undetermined. The CDR3 has 12 amino acids. Trimming stripped 4 bases from V and 4 bases from J, with 7 bases between. Germline V lookup: CDR1 KGHSH, CDR2 LQKENI. CDR3 nucleotide sequence: TGTGCCAGCTCACATGGGAGCACTGAAGCTTTCTTT. Residues: CASSHGSTEAFF.

The table lists this clone with a count of one. The J gene is TRBJ1-2, the V gene TRBV9, with TRBD1 identical over 8 bases. The germline V gene encodes CDR1 SGDLS and CDR2 YYNGEE. V lost 6 bases, J lost 0 bases, and 4 bases stayed unmatched. This CDR3 has 14 residues. As DNA, the CDR3 is TGTGCCAGCACCGGACAGGGAGCTAACTATGGCTACACCTTC. This encodes CASTGQGANYGYTF.

This rearrangement joins TRBV7-6 to TRBJ2-1, with 13 bases lining up with TRBD2. The V segment lost 5 bases and the J segment 5 bases; nucleotides outside the gene matches: 3. The CDR3 spans 15 residues. CDR1 and CDR2 from the germline V gene are SGHVS and FNYEAQ. The DNA for the CDR3 is TGTGCCAGCAGCCTGACTAGCGGGAGGAACAATGAGCAGTTCTTC. It specifies CASSLTSGRNNEQFF.

The chain is built from TRBV28 and TRBJ1-2, with 7 bases matching TRBD1. Germline trimming cut 2 bases from V and 0 bases from J; bases unmatched to any gene: 9. CDR3 length equals 17 residues. CDR1 and CDR2 (germline): MDHEN, SYDVKM. CDR3 bases: TGTGCCAGCAGTTTAGGGGCCGGGGGACAGTCTAACTATGGCTACACCTTC. It specifies CASSLGAGGQSNYGYTF.

This chain joins TRBV5-1 and TRBJ2-7, with D maybe TRBD2 (6 bases). Deletions cut 5 bases from V and 5 bases from J, with 20 bases between. This CDR3 spans 15 amino acids. The germline gives CDR1 SGHRS, CDR2 YFSETQ. The CDR3 loop is CASSSLGTAVNEQYF. CDR3 nucleotides: TGCGCCAGCAGTTCACTCGGGACTGCGGTCAACGAGCAGTACTTC.

The chain joins TRBV5-6 to TRBJ1-4; 9 nucleotides line up with TRBD1. This CDR3 has 15 amino acids. Trimming took 4 bases from V and 4 from J; bases not matched to a gene: 5. From germline, CDR1 is SGHDT and CDR2 YYEEEE. The CDR3 is CASSLGGQGNEKLFF. The CDR3 nucleotides read TGTGCCAGCAGCCTGGGGGGACAGGGTAATGAAAAACTGTTTTTT. Variable domain in full (rest from reference TRBV5-6 and TRBJ1-4): DAGVTQSPTHLIKTRGQQVTLRCSPKSGHDTVSWYQQALGQGPQFIFQYYEEEERQRGNFPDRFSGHQFPNYSSELNVNALLLGDSALYLCASSLGGQGNEKLFFGSGTQLSVL.

The chain combines TRBV4-1 with TRBJ1-5; perhaps TRBD1 as D (6 bases). Deletions cut 6 bases from V and 1 base from J, with 13 bases between. Germline lookup yields CDR1 MGHRA and CDR2 YSYEKL. This CDR3 has 15 amino acids. This chain's CDR3 is CASRKITGSNQPQHF. CDR3 nucleotide sequence: TGCGCCAGCAGGAAGATTACAGGGAGCAATCAGCCCCAGCATTTT.

The chain is built from TRBV9 and TRBJ2-3; D possibly corresponds to TRBD1 (5 bases). The CDR3 has 13 residues. V lost 3 bases and J 5 bases, leaving 10 bases between the germline ends. CDR1 is SGDLS, CDR2 YYNGEE, per germline. The CDR3: CASSARVEDTQYF. The CDR3 nucleotides are TGTGCCAGCAGCGCCAGGGTGGAAGATACGCAGTATTTT.

V is TRBV27 and J is TRBJ2-3, with 8 bases that match TRBD1. V gave up 6 bases and J gave up 2 bases; unmatched junction bases: 10. Germline V gives CDR1 MNHEY, CDR2 SMNVEV (reference sequence). The CDR3 sequence is 16 residues long. The CDR3 bases are TGTGCCAGCAGGCGAGACAGGGGTCTTATCACAGATACGCAGTATTTT. Its translation: CASRRDRGLITDTQYF.

The chain is built from TRBV5-4 and TRBJ1-2; 7 bases agree with TRBD1. J was trimmed by 4 bases and V by 1 base; bases with no gene match: 7. CDR1 and CDR2 from the germline V gene are SGHNT and YYREEE (reference sequence). The CDR3 length is 15 residues. The CDR3 loop reads CASSLIQGVGYGYTF. CDR3 sequence (DNA): TGTGCCAGCAGCTTGATCCAGGGGGTAGGCTATGGCTACACCTTC.

The V call is TRBV18, the J call TRBJ2-7; a weak D match, TRBD2 (5 bases). This CDR3 has 13 residues. Germline lookup yields CDR1 KGHSH and CDR2 LQKENI. V dropped 3 bases and J dropped 1 base, with 7 bases sitting between them. The CDR3 loop is CASSPGVSYEQYV. CDR3 nucleotide sequence: TGTGCCAGCTCACCCGGGGTATCCTACGAGCAGTACGTC.

This chain uses TRBV2 with TRBJ2-1, with 8 bases that match TRBD1. This CDR3 comprises 13 residues. The V gene's germline CDR1 is SNHLY and CDR2 FYNNEI. Trimming at V came to 9 bases and at J to 8 bases, leaving 9 bases not matched to a gene. The chain's CDR3 is CASGGQGSHEQFF. CDR3 DNA: TGTGCCAGTGGTGGACAGGGAAGCCATGAGCAGTTCTTC.

About this clone: The identical CDR3 is also encoded by other nucleotide sequences in the sample. The rearrangement links TRBV7-2 to TRBJ2-2; D possibly corresponds to TRBD1 (6 bases). CDR1 is SGHTA, CDR2 FQGNSA, per germline. This CDR3 has 13 residues. V dropped 4 bases and J dropped 6 bases, with 9 bases sitting between them. The CDR3 DNA reads TGTGCCAGCAGCTCCCAGGGGCCCGGGGAGCTGTTTTTT. Translated: CASSSQGPGELFF.

The chain employs TRBV7-2 and TRBJ2-2; TRBD1 matches 8 bases. Trimming cost V 1 base and J 4 bases; bases outside gene matches: 5. The CDR3 is 16 residues long. The germline V gene encodes CDR1 SGHTA and CDR2 FQGNSA. CDR3 region: CASSLESGGGTGELFF. The CDR3 bases are TGTGCCAGCAGCTTAGAGTCAGGGGGCGGCACCGGGGAGCTGTTTTTT. Filled out from reference TRBV7-2 and TRBJ2-2, the complete variable domain reads GAGVSQSPSNKVTEKGKDVELRCDPISGHTALYWYRQSLGQGLEFLIYFQGNSAPDKSGLPSDRFSAERTGGSVSTLTIQRTQQEDSAVYLCASSLESGGGTGELFFGEGSRLTVL.

J is TRBJ1-5 and V is TRBV7-8; TRBD1 is a possible D gene (6 bases). The CDR3 extends over 15 amino acids. Trimming removed 1 base from V and 1 base from J, with 8 bases in between. Germline CDR1 and CDR2: SGHVS and FQNEAQ. The DNA for the CDR3 is TGTGCCAGCAGCTTAGGGCAGGGGAGCAATCAGCCCCAGCATTTT. This codes for CASSLGQGSNQPQHF.

The chain uses TRBV12-3 or TRBV12-4 and TRBJ1-2; a possible D gene is TRBD1 (6 bases). The ends were cut back, 6 bases at V and 4 bases at J, with 12 bases in the middle. The CDR3 contains 13 residues. CDR3 loop: CASSYRVGYGYTF. DNA of the CDR3: TGTGCCAGCAGCTACAGGGTCGGCTATGGCTACACCTTC.